The entry below describes one T cell receptor beta chain. The CDR3 totals 15 residues. The ends lost 6 bases at V and 2 bases at J; junction bases unmatched: 8. Germline V gene data show CDR1 as MRHNA and CDR2 as SNTAGT. These data belong to a study of cytomegalovirus exposure and HLA in healthy donors. PCR involved 60 Vbeta and 13 Jbeta primers. The table came from immunoSEQ multiplex PCR; TCRdb's copy has only in-frame clones and leaves some out. This sample yields 100,000 to 150,000 clones, of which about a sixth are seen a single time; 2.5% to 3% belongs to the top ten. Input material: PBMCs. This chain connects TRBV6-4 to TRBJ2-3, with 7 positions matching TRBD1. The sequence derives from a female donor in good health and CMV-seropositive. This chain's CDR3 is CASSPGGPYTDTQYF. CDR3 bases: TGTGCCAGCAGCCCAGGGGGTCCCTACACAGATACGCAGTATTTT.